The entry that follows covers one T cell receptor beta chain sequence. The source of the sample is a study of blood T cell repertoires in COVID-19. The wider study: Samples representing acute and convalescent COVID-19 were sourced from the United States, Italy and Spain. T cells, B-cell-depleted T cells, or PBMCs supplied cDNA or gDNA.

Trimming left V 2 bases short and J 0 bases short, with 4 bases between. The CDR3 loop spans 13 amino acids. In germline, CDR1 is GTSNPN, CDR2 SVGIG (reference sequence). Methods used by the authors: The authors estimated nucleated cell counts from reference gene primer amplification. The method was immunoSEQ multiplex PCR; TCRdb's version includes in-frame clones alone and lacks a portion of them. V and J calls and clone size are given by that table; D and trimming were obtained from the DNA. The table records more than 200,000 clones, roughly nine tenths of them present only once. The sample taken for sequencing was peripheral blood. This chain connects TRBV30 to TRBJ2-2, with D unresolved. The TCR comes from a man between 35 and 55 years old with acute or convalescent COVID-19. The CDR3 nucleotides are TGTGCCTGGAGTCAGGCGAACACCGGGGAGCTGTTTTTT. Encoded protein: CAWSQANTGELFF.